These 5 T cell receptor beta chains share one sample of origin, sequenced in a study of shared clonotypes between healthy human individuals. TCRdb's copy holds only in-frame clones and misses some; the assay was immunoSEQ multiplex PCR. The repertoire consists of 2 million to 2.5 million clones, with approximately 90% occurring once and the leading ten covering about 0.41%. The sample taken for sequencing was naive CD4+ T cells from PBMCs. Subset noted: CD45RA+ positively selected. Receptors were obtained from a man between 18 and 29 years old in good health. Some clones in this sample may be carry-over from other donors' samples.

V gene TRBV27 combines with J gene TRBJ2-1; no firm D call. There are 15 residues in the CDR3. V was shortened by 5 bases and J by 4 bases, with 15 bases between the two germline ends. Germline loops: CDR1 MNHEY, CDR2 SMNVEV (reference sequence). This CDR3 is CASSRIGLEYNEQFF. The CDR3, as DNA: TGTGCCAGCAGTCGAATCGGGCTCGAATACAATGAGCAGTTCTTC.

The chain carries TRBV7-9 and TRBJ1-3; no firm D call. The CDR3 is made up of 12 amino acids. V gave up 4 bases and J gave up 13 bases, with 14 bases separating them. Germline V gives CDR1 SEHNR, CDR2 FQNEAQ (reference sequence). CDR3 protein: CASSSEFVSIYF. As DNA, the CDR3 is TGTGCCAGCAGCTCCGAATTTGTATCTATATATTTT.

The chain links TRBV14 to TRBJ2-1; D is undetermined. CDR1 and CDR2 (germline): SGHDN, FVKESK. V was shortened by 1 base and J by 5 bases, with 9 bases between the two germline ends. The CDR3 spans 14 residues. The CDR3 loop reads CASSQASLHNEQFF. In DNA form, the CDR3 reads TGTGCCAGCAGCCAAGCTAGTCTCCACAATGAGCAGTTCTTC.

The V call is TRBV20-1, the J call TRBJ2-7, with D unclear. The CDR3 spans 10 residues. The V gene's germline CDR1 is DFQATT and CDR2 SNEGSKA (reference sequence). Trimming left V 3 bases short and J 6 bases short, with 6 bases between. The CDR3 region has the DNA TGCAGTGCTAGGGTGTTCGAGCAGTACTTC. It specifies CSARVFEQYF.

The V and J genes are TRBV19 and TRBJ1-1, with TRBD1 matching 8 bases. The CDR3 extends over 14 amino acids. Germline V gives CDR1 LNHDA, CDR2 SQIVND (reference sequence). V dropped 3 bases and J dropped 5; count of bases not matched to a gene: 5. Written as DNA, the CDR3 is TGTGCCAGTAGTATGGCAGGGGGCTATACTGAAGCTTTCTTT. Encoded protein: CASSMAGGYTEAFF.